The 21 T cell receptor beta chains given below trace back to one sample, sequenced in a study of shared clonotypes between healthy human individuals. Sequencing used immunoSEQ multiplex PCR; TCRdb keeps in-frame clones, though not all of them. The sample has some 510,000 clones; 70% to 80% are singletons. The material sequenced was PBMCs. These receptors were obtained from a woman aged 40 to 50 in good health. Some clones in this sample may be carry-over from other donors' samples.

The table lists this clone with a few counts. The gene calls are TRBV6-6 and TRBJ2-1, with D perhaps TRBD2 (6 bases). Germline lookup yields CDR1 MNHNY and CDR2 SVGAGI (reference sequence). Trimming pared 2 bases from V and 0 bases from J, leaving 11 bases between. The CDR3 runs 16 residues. This CDR3 is CASSYVSSDSYNEQFF. CDR3 DNA: TGTGCCAGCAGTTACGTCTCTAGCGACTCCTACAATGAGCAGTTCTTC.

This clone appeared a single time. This chain uses TRBV6-5 with TRBJ2-2; 7 nucleotides align to TRBD2. Trimming removed 0 bases from V and 3 bases from J; junction bases left unmatched: 4. The CDR3 consists of 16 residues. From germline, CDR1 is MNHEY and CDR2 SVGAGI. The CDR3 spells CASSYSASGYTGELFF. The CDR3 coding sequence is TGTGCCAGCAGTTACTCGGCTAGCGGATACACCGGGGAGCTGTTTTTT.

This clone was detected many times. CDR3 nucleotides: TGTGCCAGCACCTCGTCCAGGGCAACTAATGAAAAACTGTTTTTT. This encodes CASTSSRATNEKLFF. This chain connects TRBV28 to TRBJ1-4, with a possible D match to TRBD1 (5 bases). Trimming removed 7 bases from V and 0 bases from J, with 12 bases in between. The CDR3 contains 15 residues. CDR1 and CDR2 (germline): MDHEN, SYDVKM.

The rearrangement joins TRBV5-1 to TRBJ2-7; 8 bases align to TRBD1. J lost 0 bases, V lost 4 bases, and 6 bases had no gene match. This CDR3 is built from 15 residues. From germline, CDR1 is SGHRS and CDR2 YFSETQ. The DNA for the CDR3 is TGCGCCAGCAGCCCACGACAGGGGAGCTCCTACGAGCAGTACTTC. It specifies CASSPRQGSSYEQYF.

On this clone: A much bigger clone sits one base away, suggesting this may be a read error. The chain joins TRBV28 to TRBJ2-1; D unclear. The germline V and J ends were trimmed by 6 bases and 4 bases, with 10 bases remaining between them. The V gene's germline CDR1 is MDHEN and CDR2 SYDVKM. The CDR3 length is 13 residues. The CDR3 sequence: CASRLDSYNEQFF. The CDR3 nucleotides read TGTGCCAGCAGGCTAGACTCGTACAATGAGCAGTTCTTC.

The CDR3 reads CASSTRQSGQETQYF. Here the CDR3 DNA reads TGTGCCAGCAGCACTCGACAGTCGGGTCAGGAGACCCAGTACTTC. V and J are TRBV7-6 and TRBJ2-5; tentative D call: TRBD1 (5 bases). Germline assignment: CDR1 SGHVS and CDR2 FNYEAQ. This CDR3 has 15 amino acids. V was clipped by 5 bases and J by 5 bases, with 18 bases between them.

This clone was seen more than once but under ten times. The chain has TRBV5-1 and TRBJ2-5; no clear D. Looked up from germline, CDR1 is SGHRS and CDR2 is YFSETQ. The CDR3 consists of 12 residues. Trimming shortened V by 7 bases and J by 0 bases, and 7 bases separated the two germline ends. The CDR3 DNA reads as TGCGCCAGCCGTGACAACCAAGAGACCCAGTACTTC. This encodes CASRDNQETQYF.

The chain carries TRBV7-3 and TRBJ2-3; D gene unclear. This CDR3 comprises 14 residues. Trimming pared 2 bases from V and 4 bases from J, leaving 10 bases between. Germline V gives CDR1 SGHTA, CDR2 FQGTGA. This CDR3 reads CASSLQTYPDTQYF. In DNA, the CDR3 is TGTGCCAGCAGCTTACAGACATACCCAGATACGCAGTATTTT.

The chain links TRBV6-6 to TRBJ1-1, with 7 bases aligning to TRBD1. Germline V CDR1 and CDR2: MNHNY, SVGAGI (reference sequence). There are 14 residues in the CDR3. Trimming removed 7 bases from V and 2 bases from J; junction bases left unmatched: 7. The CDR3: CASIKQGSNTEAFF. CDR3 sequence (DNA): TGTGCCAGCATAAAACAGGGGTCCAACACTGAAGCTTTCTTT.

This chain connects TRBV11-2 to TRBJ2-7; D perhaps matches TRBD2 (5 bases). V was clipped by 2 bases and J by 6 bases, with 11 bases between them. CDR1 is SGHAT and CDR2 is FQNNGV in the germline V gene. The CDR3 runs to 13 residues. This CDR3 reads CASSLRAGGEQYF. CDR3 bases: TGTGCCAGCAGCTTACGGGCGGGCGGCGAGCAGTACTTC.

The rearrangement links TRBV30 to TRBJ2-1; 7 positions agree with TRBD1. The germline V gene encodes CDR1 GTSNPN and CDR2 SVGIG (reference sequence). The CDR3 runs to 13 residues. V shed 8 bases and J 1 base; nucleotides not matched to a gene: 5. The CDR3 DNA follows: TGTGCCAGTACAGGGGAATCCTACAATGAGCAGTTCTTC. Translated, it gives CASTGESYNEQFF.

The chain is built from TRBV27 and TRBJ2-3; 7 bases line up with TRBD1. This CDR3 comprises 17 residues. J lost 5 bases, V lost 7 bases, and 18 bases had no gene match. CDR1 and CDR2 from the germline V gene are MNHEY and SMNVEV (reference sequence). The CDR3, as DNA: TGTGCCAGCAAGTTCTTCCGGGACAGTCAGACTGGAGATACGCAGTATTTT. Translating gives CASKFFRDSQTGDTQYF.

The chain combines TRBV28 with TRBJ2-1, with D maybe TRBD2 (5 bases). In germline, CDR1 is MDHEN, CDR2 SYDVKM. V was pared by 3 bases and J by 0 bases, with 12 bases between. The CDR3 spans 16 residues. CDR3 residues: CASSLVWESSYNEQFF. The CDR3 DNA reads as TGTGCCAGCAGTTTGGTTTGGGAGAGCTCCTACAATGAGCAGTTCTTC. Variable domain in full (rest from reference TRBV28 and TRBJ2-1): DVKVTQSSRYLVKRTGEKVFLECVQDMDHENMFWYRQDPGLGLRLIYFSYDVKMKEKGDIPEGYSVSREKKERFSLILESASTNQTSMYLCASSLVWESSYNEQFFGPGTRLTVL.

The CDR3 here is CASSPGQTYNEQFF. The DNA for the CDR3 is TGTGCCAGCAGCCCGGGACAGACTTACAATGAGCAGTTCTTC. The chain uses TRBV4-2 and TRBJ2-1, with TRBD1 matching 7 bases. J lost 4 bases, V lost 4 bases, and 4 bases had no gene match. Germline CDR1 reads LGHNA; CDR2 reads YNFKEQ. The CDR3 is 14 amino acids.

In DNA, the CDR3 is TGTGCCAGCAGCCGTCGGACAGCAAACTATGGCTACACCTTC. Protein sequence: CASSRRTANYGYTF. V gene TRBV9 combines with J gene TRBJ1-2; maybe TRBD1 (6 bases). CDR3 length equals 14 residues. Trimming pared 4 bases from V and 2 bases from J, leaving 12 bases between. Germline CDR1 and CDR2: SGDLS and YYNGEE.

This clone turned up a few times. The V and J genes are TRBV7-9 and TRBJ2-3; 9 bases are shared with TRBD2. There are 14 residues in the CDR3. Trimming took 5 bases from V and 1 from J; bases not matched to a gene: 1. The germline V gene has CDR1 SEHNR and CDR2 FQNEAQ (reference sequence). CDR3 residues: CASSRTSGTDTQYF. As DNA, the CDR3 is TGTGCCAGCAGCCGGACTAGCGGCACAGATACGCAGTATTTT.

The rearrangement links TRBV4-1 to TRBJ2-7, with 8 bases matching TRBD1. Germline V gene sequence: CDR1 MGHRA, CDR2 YSYEKL. The CDR3 has 14 amino acids. V lost 2 bases and J lost 5; bases outside the gene matches: 5. The CDR3: CASSQLGTGNEQYF. DNA for the CDR3: TGCGCCAGCAGCCAACTTGGGACAGGTAACGAGCAGTACTTC.

The J gene is TRBJ2-7, the V gene TRBV6-6; the match to TRBD2 covers 8 bases. The germline V gene encodes CDR1 MNHNY and CDR2 SVGAGI (reference sequence). V shed 4 bases and J 4 bases; nucleotides not matched to a gene: 6. The CDR3 consists of 14 residues. The CDR3 DNA reads TGTGCCAGCAGTTCTACGGGAGGGCCGTACGAGCAGTACTTC. Translating it yields CASSSTGGPYEQYF.

The CDR3 loop reads CASSLGTSGRGDTQYF. The DNA for the CDR3 is TGTGCCAGCAGCTTAGGGACTAGCGGGAGAGGAGATACGCAGTATTTT. V is TRBV7-2 and J is TRBJ2-3; 13 nucleotides match TRBD2. CDR3 size: 16 residues. From germline, CDR1 is SGHTA and CDR2 FQGNSA. Trimming took 1 base from V and 5 from J; bases not matched to a gene: 3.

Worth noting for this clone: The same CDR3 also results from other DNA sequences found in this sample. The genes are TRBV5-1 and TRBJ2-1, with TRBD2 identical over 7 bases. This CDR3 spans 14 amino acids. V dropped 3 bases and J dropped 6; count of bases not matched to a gene: 6. Germline V gives CDR1 SGHRS, CDR2 YFSETQ. CDR3 residues: CASSWTSGSNEQFF. The CDR3 nucleotides read TGCGCCAGCAGCTGGACTAGTGGGTCCAATGAGCAGTTCTTC.

This clone has just one count. The chain has TRBV6-5 and TRBJ1-6; D not certain. The CDR3 extends over 14 amino acids. Germline loops: CDR1 MNHEY, CDR2 SVGAGI. Trimming removed 6 bases from V and 7 bases from J, with 13 bases in between. CDR3 sequence (DNA): TGTGCCAGCAGAGGAGTTTTCCAGAATTCACCCCTCCACTTT. Translation: CASRGVFQNSPLHF.